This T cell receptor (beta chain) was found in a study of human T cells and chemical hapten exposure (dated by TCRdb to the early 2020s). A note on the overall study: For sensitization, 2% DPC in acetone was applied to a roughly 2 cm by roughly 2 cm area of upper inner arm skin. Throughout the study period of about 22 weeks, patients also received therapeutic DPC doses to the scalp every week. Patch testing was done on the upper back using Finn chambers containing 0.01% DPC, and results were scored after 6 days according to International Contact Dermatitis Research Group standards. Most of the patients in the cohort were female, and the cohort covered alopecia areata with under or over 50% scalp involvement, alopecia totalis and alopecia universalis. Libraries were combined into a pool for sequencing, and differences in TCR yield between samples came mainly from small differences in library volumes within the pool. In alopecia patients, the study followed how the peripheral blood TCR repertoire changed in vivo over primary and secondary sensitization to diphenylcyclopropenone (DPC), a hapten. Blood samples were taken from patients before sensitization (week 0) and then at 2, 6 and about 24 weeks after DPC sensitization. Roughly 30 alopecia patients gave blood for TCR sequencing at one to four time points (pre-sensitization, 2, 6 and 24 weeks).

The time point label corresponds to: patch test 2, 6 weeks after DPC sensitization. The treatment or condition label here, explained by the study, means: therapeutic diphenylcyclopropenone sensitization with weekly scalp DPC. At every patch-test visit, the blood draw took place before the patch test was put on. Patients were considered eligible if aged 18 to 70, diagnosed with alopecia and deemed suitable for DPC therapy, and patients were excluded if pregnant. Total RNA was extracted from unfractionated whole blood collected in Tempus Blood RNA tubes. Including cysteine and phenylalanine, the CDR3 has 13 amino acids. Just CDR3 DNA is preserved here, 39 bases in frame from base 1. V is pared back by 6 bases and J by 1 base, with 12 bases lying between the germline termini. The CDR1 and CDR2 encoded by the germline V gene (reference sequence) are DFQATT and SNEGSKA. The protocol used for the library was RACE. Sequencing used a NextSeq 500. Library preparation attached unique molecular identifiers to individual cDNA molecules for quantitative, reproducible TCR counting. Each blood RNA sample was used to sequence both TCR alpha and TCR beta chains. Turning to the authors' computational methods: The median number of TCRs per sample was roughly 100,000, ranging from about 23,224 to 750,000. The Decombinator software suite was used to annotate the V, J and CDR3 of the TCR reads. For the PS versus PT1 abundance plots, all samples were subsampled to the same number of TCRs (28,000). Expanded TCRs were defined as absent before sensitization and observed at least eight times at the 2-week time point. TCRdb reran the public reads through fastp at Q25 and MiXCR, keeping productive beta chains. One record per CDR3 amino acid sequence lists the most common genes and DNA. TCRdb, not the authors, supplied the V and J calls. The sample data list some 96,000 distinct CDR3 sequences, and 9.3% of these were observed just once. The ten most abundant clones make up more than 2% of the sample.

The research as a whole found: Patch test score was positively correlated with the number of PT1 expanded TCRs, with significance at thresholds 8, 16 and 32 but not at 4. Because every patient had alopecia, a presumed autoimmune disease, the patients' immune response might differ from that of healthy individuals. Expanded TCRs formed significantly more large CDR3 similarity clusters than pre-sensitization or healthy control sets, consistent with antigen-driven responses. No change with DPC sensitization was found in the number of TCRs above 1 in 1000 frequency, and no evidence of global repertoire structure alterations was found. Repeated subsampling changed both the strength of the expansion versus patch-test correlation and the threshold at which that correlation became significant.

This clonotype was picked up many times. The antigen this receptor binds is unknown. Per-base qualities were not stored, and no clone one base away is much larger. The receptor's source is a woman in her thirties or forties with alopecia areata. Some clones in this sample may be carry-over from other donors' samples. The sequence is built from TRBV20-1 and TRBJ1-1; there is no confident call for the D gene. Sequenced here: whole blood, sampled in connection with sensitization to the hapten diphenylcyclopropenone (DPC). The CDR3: CSARYVRNTEAFF. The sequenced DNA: TGCAGTGCCCGATACGTGCGGAACACTGAAGCTTTCTTT.